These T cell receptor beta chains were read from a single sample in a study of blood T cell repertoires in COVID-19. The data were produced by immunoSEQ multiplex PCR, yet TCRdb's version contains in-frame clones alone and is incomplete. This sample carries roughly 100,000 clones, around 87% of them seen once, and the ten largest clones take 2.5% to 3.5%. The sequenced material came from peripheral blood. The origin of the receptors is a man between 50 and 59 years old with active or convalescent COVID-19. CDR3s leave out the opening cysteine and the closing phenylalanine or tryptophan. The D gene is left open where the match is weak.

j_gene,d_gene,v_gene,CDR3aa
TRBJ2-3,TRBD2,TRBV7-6,ASSLDGEGTQY
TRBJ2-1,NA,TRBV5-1,ASSLDGFRSYNEQF
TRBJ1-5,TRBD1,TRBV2,ASRGTGQGPQH
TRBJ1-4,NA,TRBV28,ASSLGGGGTNEKLF
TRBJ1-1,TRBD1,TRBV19,ASSSQRQGVTEAF
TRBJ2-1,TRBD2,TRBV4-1,ASSSPWTSGGRGYNEQF
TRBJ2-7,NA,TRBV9,ASSVGSGVYEQY
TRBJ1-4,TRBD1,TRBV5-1,ASSLAGGQGGEKLF
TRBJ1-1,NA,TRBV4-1,ASSQTTGNTEAF
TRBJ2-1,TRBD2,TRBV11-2,ASSSLAGGYNEQF